The clone carrying this T cell receptor beta chain came up once. Clones were sequenced by immunoSEQ multiplex PCR, and TCRdb holds only the in-frame ones, with some missing. In the table there are tens of thousands of clones, 85% to 90% of which are singletons. This sample is drawn from a study of multiple sclerosis patients with progressive multifocal leukoencephalopathy. The germline V gene has CDR1 SGHRS and CDR2 YFSETQ. V was cut by 0 bases and J by 2 bases, with 9 bases left in between. The CDR3 is 14 residues long. Time point in this sample: approximately 11 months of natalizumab therapy. V gene TRBV5-1 combines with J gene TRBJ2-7; D is possibly TRBD1 (5 bases). The clonotype comes from a human donor with multiple sclerosis. Sequenced here: PBMCs, sampled from a patient treated with natalizumab. The CDR3: CASSLEGSAYEQYF. The CDR3 coding sequence is TGCGCCAGCAGCTTGGAGGGGTCTGCCTACGAGCAGTACTTC. The full variable domain, its missing parts supplied by reference TRBV5-1 and TRBJ2-7, is KAGVTQTPRYLIKTRGQQVTLSCSPISGHRSVSWYQQTPGQGLQFLFEYFSETQRNKGNFPGRFSGRQFSNSRSEMNVSTLELGDSALYLCASSLEGSAYEQYFGPGTRLTVT.